Each of the 21 T cell receptor beta chains below was sequenced from the same sample in a study of T cells in Graves' hyperthyroidism and ophthalmopathy. The source material, RNA transcripts, was used to amplify TCR beta CDR3 regions. HTBI primers drove first-round RT-PCR of the TCR CDR3. TCRdb re-called the multiplex PCR reads through MiXCR, storing one row per CDR3 protein. The profile covers around 700,000 distinct CDR3 sequences, with around 19% appearing a single time and 16% taken by the ten largest. The sequenced sample was blood. These receptor sequences come from a woman aged 45-65 years with Graves' hyperthyroidism that later progressed to Graves' ophthalmopathy.

The genes are TRBV25-1 and TRBJ2-7; maybe TRBD1 (6 bases). Trimming cost V 3 bases and J 1 base, with 13 bases left between them. This CDR3 region has 15 residues. CDR1 is MGHDK, CDR2 SYGVNS, per germline. DNA of the CDR3: TGTGCCAGCAGTGATTACCGGGACAATTCCTACGAGCAGTACTTC. Its translation is CASSDYRDNSYEQYF.

In this sample, this clonotype turned up a few times. V usage is TRBV27 and J usage is TRBJ2-3; D is unclear. Germline CDR1 MNHEY, CDR2 SMNVEV (reference sequence). Trimming removed 5 bases at V and 0 bases at J, with 12 bases between. The CDR3 consists of 15 residues. The CDR3 nucleotides are TGTGCCAGCAGTAGGGCAGCCTCCAGCACAGATACGCAGTATTTT. It translates to CASSRAASSTDTQYF.

In its sample, this clonotype was seen many times. This chain joins TRBV13 and TRBJ2-7; D uncertain. Trimming cost V 2 bases and J 3 bases, with 8 bases left between them. Germline V gene data show CDR1 as PRHDT and CDR2 as FYEKMQ (reference sequence). This CDR3 contains 13 residues. CDR3 loop: CASSLNMFYEQYF. CDR3 DNA sequence: TGTGCCAGCAGCTTAAATATGTTCTACGAGCAGTACTTC. The full variable domain, its missing parts supplied by reference TRBV13 and TRBJ2-7, is AAGVIQSPRHLIKEKRETATLKCYPIPRHDTVYWYQQGPGQDPQFLISFYEKMQSDKGSIPDRFSAQQFSDYHSELNMSSLELGDSALYFCASSLNMFYEQYFGPGTRLTVT.

This clonotype has only a few counts. J is TRBJ1-1 and V is TRBV19; a weak D match, TRBD1 (6 bases). CDR1 LNHDA and CDR2 SQIVND come from the germline V gene (reference sequence). The CDR3 extends over 15 amino acids. With 4 bases removed from V and 3 bases from J, the gap between germline ends came to 15 bases. The DNA of the CDR3 is TGTGCCAGTAGTACCTCGGGCAGGGGTTACACTGAAGCTTTCTTT. Protein: CASSTSGRGYTEAFF.

Of note for this clonotype: One end of the junction is discordant with germline, which a read error may explain. The chain employs TRBV6-5 and TRBJ1-4; no clear D. Germline V gives CDR1 MNHEY, CDR2 SVGAGI. The CDR3 runs to 13 residues. CDR3 nucleotides: TGTGTCAGCAGTTACTCACGGATGGAAAAACTGTTTTTT. This gives the protein CVSSYSRMEKLFF.

This sequence joins TRBV7-8 and TRBJ1-1; D unresolved. CDR1 SGHVS and CDR2 FQNEAQ come from the germline V gene. The V gene lost 6 bases and the J gene lost 1 base, with 9 bases spanning the gap. There are 13 residues in the CDR3. CDR3 protein: CASRILRNTEAFF. The CDR3 region has the DNA TGTGCCAGCAGGATCTTACGGAACACTGAAGCTTTCTTT.

This clonotype has just a few counts. The CDR3: CASSLEGFDQPQHF. The DNA of the CDR3 is TGCGCCAGCAGCTTGGAGGGATTCGATCAGCCCCAGCATTTT. This chain uses TRBV5-1 with TRBJ1-5; D not resolved. The V gene lost 0 bases and the J gene lost 5 bases, with 9 bases spanning the gap. The CDR3 spans 14 residues. The germline V gene has CDR1 SGHRS and CDR2 YFSETQ.

This clonotype was observed many times. The CDR3 here is CASALGRGVQETQYF. The CDR3 nucleotides read TGTGCTAGTGCCTTGGGACGCGGCGTCCAAGAGACCCAGTACTTC. The V and J genes are TRBV12-5 and TRBJ2-5, with D perhaps TRBD1 or TRBD2 (5 bases each). V lost 7 bases and J 1 base, leaving 16 bases between the germline ends. This CDR3 has 15 residues. Germline-derived CDR1 and CDR2 are LGHNT and FRNRAP.

This clonotype was recorded at least ten times. The chain employs TRBV2 and TRBJ2-3; possible D gene TRBD2, 7 bases. CDR3 size: 15 residues. V gave up 2 bases and J gave up 3 bases, with 12 bases separating them. The V gene's germline CDR1 is SNHLY and CDR2 FYNNEI. CDR3 nucleotide sequence: TGTGCCAGCAGTGAAAGCGGGGACACAACAGATACGCAGTATTTT. Translating gives CASSESGDTTDTQYF.

This clonotype was recorded a few times. The chain recombines TRBV18 with TRBJ2-1; D remains unclear. This CDR3 is built from 14 residues. Per germline, CDR1 KGHSH and CDR2 LQKENI. Trimming took 3 bases from V and 2 from J, leaving 8 bases between them. CDR3: CASSPSQTYNEQFF. The CDR3 nucleotides are TGTGCCAGCTCACCGTCCCAGACCTACAATGAGCAGTTCTTC. The variable domain in full, completed from reference TRBV18 and TRBJ2-1, reads NAGVMQNPRHLVRRRGQEARLRCSPMKGHSHVYWYRQLPEEGLKFMVYLQKENIIDESGMPKERFSAEFPKEGPSILRIQQVVRGDSAAYFCASSPSQTYNEQFFGPGTRLTVL.

This clonotype came up a few times. The gene calls are TRBV7-6 and TRBJ2-7; TRBD1 agrees at 7 bases. Per the germline V gene, CDR1 is SGHVS and CDR2 is FNYEAQ. The V segment lost 5 bases and the J segment 4 bases; nucleotides outside the gene matches: 5. CDR3 length equals 13 residues. CDR3 DNA sequence: TGTGCCAGCAGCCCAGGGACAGAATACGAGCAGTACTTC. Translating it yields CASSPGTEYEQYF.

At least ten counts were recorded for this clonotype. This chain connects TRBV2 to TRBJ1-1; no clear D gene. The CDR3 is 16 residues long. Per germline, CDR1 SNHLY and CDR2 FYNNEI. The germline V and J ends were trimmed by 1 base and 0 bases, with 12 bases remaining between them. The CDR3: CASSEVRWAMNTEAFF. In nucleotides, the CDR3 is TGTGCCAGCAGTGAAGTCCGCTGGGCTATGAACACTGAAGCTTTCTTT.

This clonotype has more than one count but fewer than ten. The chain combines TRBV7-9 with TRBJ2-3, with 9 bases that match TRBD1. Trimming at V came to 4 bases and at J to 6 bases, leaving 11 bases not matched to a gene. Germline CDR1 and CDR2: SEHNR and FQNEAQ (reference sequence). The CDR3 is 16 residues long. The DNA for the CDR3 is TGTGCCAGCAGCTCCCTGAGGGACAGGGAGCGCGATACGCAGTATTTT. Its translation is CASSSLRDRERDTQYF.

The chain joins TRBV12-3 or TRBV12-4 to TRBJ2-5, with D possibly being TRBD2 (7 bases). The CDR3 runs 16 residues. Deletions cut 5 bases from V and 5 bases from J, with 21 bases between. The CDR3 loop is CASSLSDRGARETQYF. The CDR3, as DNA: TGTGCCAGCAGTCTGAGCGATCGGGGGGCGCGGGAGACCCAGTACTTC.

This chain links TRBV5-1 with TRBJ1-3, with TRBD1 identical over 8 bases. J was trimmed by 0 bases and V by 4 bases; bases with no gene match: 6. The CDR3 loop spans 16 amino acids. Germline V gene lookup returns CDR1 SGHRS and CDR2 YFSETQ. Here the CDR3 reads CASSASGTGSGNTIYF. The CDR3, as DNA: TGCGCCAGCAGCGCATCCGGGACAGGCTCTGGAAACACCATATATTTT.

V is TRBV6-1 and J is TRBJ1-4, with TRBD1 matching over 10 bases. V lost 4 bases, J lost 2 bases, and 7 bases stayed unmatched. Germline V gene lookup returns CDR1 MNHNS and CDR2 SASEGT. The CDR3 is 17 residues long. CDR3 nucleotide sequence: TGTGCCAGCAGTGCCTGGGACAGGGGAACCACTAATGAAAAACTGTTTTTT. Residues: CASSAWDRGTTNEKLFF.

The chain links TRBV19 to TRBJ2-2, with 9 bases identical to TRBD1. The CDR3 spans 16 residues. Germline V gene sequence: CDR1 LNHDA, CDR2 SQIVND (reference sequence). The ends lost 10 bases at V and 0 bases at J; junction bases unmatched: 9. CDR3 DNA sequence: TGTGCCACCAAGACAGGGGGGCCTTCGAACACCGGGGAGCTGTTTTTT. It yields the protein CATKTGGPSNTGELFF.

The chain couples TRBV10-3 to TRBJ2-1; a weak D match, TRBD2 (6 bases). Trimming cost V 0 bases and J 1 base, with 7 bases left between them. Germline values: CDR1 ENHRY, CDR2 SYGVKD. CDR3 length: 15 amino acids. The CDR3 loop reads CAISESGGSYNEQFF. The CDR3 DNA follows: TGTGCCATCAGTGAGTCCGGGGGATCCTACAATGAGCAGTTCTTC.

V usage is TRBV18 and J usage is TRBJ2-2, with D unresolved. This CDR3 contains 17 residues. The V and J ends lost 6 bases and 7 bases respectively, with 24 bases between them. Germline V gives CDR1 KGHSH, CDR2 LQKENI. In nucleotides, the CDR3 is TGTGCCAGCTCTATAAAACGCGGCGGCTTGACCTACGGGGAGCTGTTTTTT. Its translation: CASSIKRGGLTYGELFF.

The table lists this clonotype with many counts. The chain employs TRBV12-3 or TRBV12-4 and TRBJ1-4; D is uncertain. The CDR3 spans 16 residues. Trimming took off 6 bases at V and 5 bases at J, with 19 bases between the two ends. For the CDR3, the DNA is TGTGCCAGCAGAAGCCCGGGCCGCGAAAGGAATGAAAAACTGTTTTTT. Protein: CASRSPGRERNEKLFF.

In its sample, this clonotype was seen a few times. The chain links TRBV12-3 or TRBV12-4 to TRBJ1-4; D is unclear. CDR3 length: 14 residues. The V and J ends lost 3 bases and 8 bases respectively, with 13 bases between them. The CDR3 DNA reads as TGTGCCAGCAGTTTTTCCGGGGAAGGCGAAAAACTGTTTTTT. It encodes CASSFSGEGEKLFF.